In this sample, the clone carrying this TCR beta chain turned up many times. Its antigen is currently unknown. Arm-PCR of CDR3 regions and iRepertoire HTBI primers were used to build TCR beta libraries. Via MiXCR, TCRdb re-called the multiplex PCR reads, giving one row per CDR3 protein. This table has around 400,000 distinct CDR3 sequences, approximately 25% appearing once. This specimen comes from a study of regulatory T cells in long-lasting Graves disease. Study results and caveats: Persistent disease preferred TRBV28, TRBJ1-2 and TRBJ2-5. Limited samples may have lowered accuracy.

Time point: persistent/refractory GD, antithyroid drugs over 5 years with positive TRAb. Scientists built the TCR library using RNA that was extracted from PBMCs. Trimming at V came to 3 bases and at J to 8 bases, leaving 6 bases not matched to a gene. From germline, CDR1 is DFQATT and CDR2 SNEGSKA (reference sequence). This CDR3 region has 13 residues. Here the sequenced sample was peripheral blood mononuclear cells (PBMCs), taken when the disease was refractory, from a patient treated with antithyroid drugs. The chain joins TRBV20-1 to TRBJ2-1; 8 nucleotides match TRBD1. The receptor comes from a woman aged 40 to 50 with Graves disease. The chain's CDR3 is CSASTGGMDEQFF. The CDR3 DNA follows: TGCAGTGCTAGCACAGGGGGGATGGATGAGCAGTTCTTC.